The source of this T cell receptor (beta chain) is a study of neurological immune-mediated disorders. This clonotype was counted many times. TCRdb reprocessed the 5' RACE reads with MiXCR, giving one entry per CDR3 protein. The repertoire holds roughly 25,000 distinct CDR3 sequences, with more than 6% as singletons. V lost 3 bases to trimming and J lost 3 bases; unmatched junction nucleotides: 10. This CDR3 has 15 residues. Per germline, CDR1 DFQATT and CDR2 SNEGSKA (reference sequence). A total of 2 million PBMCs stored at -80 degrees C provided the unsorted libraries. The receptor was isolated from a woman in her 40s in good health. The sample comprised PBMCs. V usage is TRBV20-1 and J usage is TRBJ1-1; 7 bases are shared with TRBD1. The DNA of the CDR3 is TGCAGTGCTAGCCCCCGGAGACAGGGAGACACTGAAGCTTTCTTT. Amino acids: CSASPRRQGDTEAFF.